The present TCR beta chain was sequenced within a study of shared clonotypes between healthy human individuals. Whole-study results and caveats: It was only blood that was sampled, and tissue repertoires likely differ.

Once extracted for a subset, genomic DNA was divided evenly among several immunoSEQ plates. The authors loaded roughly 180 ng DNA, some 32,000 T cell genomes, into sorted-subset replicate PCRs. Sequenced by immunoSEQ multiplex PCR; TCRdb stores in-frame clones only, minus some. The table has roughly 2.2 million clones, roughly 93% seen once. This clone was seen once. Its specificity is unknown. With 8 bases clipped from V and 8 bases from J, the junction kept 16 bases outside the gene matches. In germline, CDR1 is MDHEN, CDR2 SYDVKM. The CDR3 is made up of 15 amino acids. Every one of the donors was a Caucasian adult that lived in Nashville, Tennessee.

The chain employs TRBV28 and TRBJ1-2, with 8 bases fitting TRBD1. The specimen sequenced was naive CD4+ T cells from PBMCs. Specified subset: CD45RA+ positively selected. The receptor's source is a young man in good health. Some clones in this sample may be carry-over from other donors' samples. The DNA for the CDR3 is TGTGCCAGCCTCTTGACGACAGGGGATCGTTCCGGCTACACCTTC. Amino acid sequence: CASLLTTGDRSGYTF.